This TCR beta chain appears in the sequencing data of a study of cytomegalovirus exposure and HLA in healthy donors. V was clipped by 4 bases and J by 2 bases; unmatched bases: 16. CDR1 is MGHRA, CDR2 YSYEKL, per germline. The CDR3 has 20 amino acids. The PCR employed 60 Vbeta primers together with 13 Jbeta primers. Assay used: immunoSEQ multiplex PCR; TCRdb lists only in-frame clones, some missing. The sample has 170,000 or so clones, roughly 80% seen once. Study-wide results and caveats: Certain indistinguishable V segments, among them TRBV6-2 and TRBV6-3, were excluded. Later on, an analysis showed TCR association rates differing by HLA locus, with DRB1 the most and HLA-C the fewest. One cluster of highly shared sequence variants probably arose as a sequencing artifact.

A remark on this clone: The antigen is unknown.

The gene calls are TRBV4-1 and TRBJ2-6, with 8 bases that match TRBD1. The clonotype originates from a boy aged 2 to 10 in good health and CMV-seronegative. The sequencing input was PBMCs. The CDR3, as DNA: TGCGCCAGCAGCCGGGGCGAATGGGACAGGTCTTCCCCTGGGGCCAACGTCCTGACTTTC. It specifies CASSRGEWDRSSPGANVLTF.